This TCR beta chain was observed in a study of blood T cell repertoires in COVID-19. Study details: There were acute and convalescent COVID-19 samples, and they came from the United States, Italy and Spain. T cells, B-cell-depleted T cells, or PBMCs provided the cDNA or gDNA that served as material.

In the original analysis: For nucleated cells, counts were estimated from reference gene primer amplification. Sequenced by immunoSEQ multiplex PCR; TCRdb stores in-frame clones only, minus some. D and trimming were read from the DNA, whereas the V and J calls and clone size are those reported in that table. The sample consists of around 360,000 clones, approximately 87% of them appearing once. Germline V gene sequence: CDR1 SGHTA, CDR2 FQGNSA. This CDR3 comprises 17 residues. The trim removed 2 bases at V and 2 bases at J, leaving 9 bases unmatched. Seattle researchers signed up patients amid active infection and tracked them longitudinally.

The origin of this receptor is a woman aged 25 to 39 with COVID-19, enrolled during active disease. The sample taken for sequencing was peripheral blood. This chain uses TRBV7-2 with TRBJ2-5; TRBD2 matches at 9 bases. CDR3 nucleotide sequence: TGTGCCAGCAGCTTAAGGATGGCGGGAGGGGTACAAGAGACCCAGTACTTC. Translating it yields CASSLRMAGGVQETQYF. Combining the CDR3 with reference TRBV7-2 and TRBJ2-5 gives the whole variable domain GAGVSQSPSNKVTEKGKDVELRCDPISGHTALYWYRQSLGQGLEFLIYFQGNSAPDKSGLPSDRFSAERTGGSVSTLTIQRTQQEDSAVYLCASSLRMAGGVQETQYFGPGTRLLVL.